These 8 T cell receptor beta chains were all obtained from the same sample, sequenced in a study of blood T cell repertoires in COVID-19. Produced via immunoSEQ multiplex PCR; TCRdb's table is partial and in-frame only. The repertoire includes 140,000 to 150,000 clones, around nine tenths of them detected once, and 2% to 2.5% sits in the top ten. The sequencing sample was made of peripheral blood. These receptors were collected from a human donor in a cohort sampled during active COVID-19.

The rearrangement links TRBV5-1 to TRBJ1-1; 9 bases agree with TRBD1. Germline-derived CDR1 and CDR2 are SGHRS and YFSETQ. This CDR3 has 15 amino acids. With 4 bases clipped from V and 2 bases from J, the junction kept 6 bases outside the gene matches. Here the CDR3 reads CASSPWTGDNTEAFF. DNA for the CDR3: TGCGCCAGCAGCCCCTGGACAGGGGATAACACTGAAGCTTTCTTT.

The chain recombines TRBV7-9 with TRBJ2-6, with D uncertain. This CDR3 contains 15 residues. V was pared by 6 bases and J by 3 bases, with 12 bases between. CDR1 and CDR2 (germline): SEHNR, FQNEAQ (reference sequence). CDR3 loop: CASSTALFGANVLTF. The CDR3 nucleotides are TGTGCCAGCAGTACTGCGTTATTTGGGGCCAACGTCCTGACTTTC.

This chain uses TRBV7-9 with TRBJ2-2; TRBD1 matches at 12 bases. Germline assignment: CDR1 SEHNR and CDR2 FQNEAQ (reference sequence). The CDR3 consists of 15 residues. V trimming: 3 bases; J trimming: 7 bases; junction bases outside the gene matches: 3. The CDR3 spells CASSFGDRGHGELFF. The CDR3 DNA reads TGTGCCAGCAGCTTCGGGGACAGGGGGCACGGGGAGCTGTTTTTT.

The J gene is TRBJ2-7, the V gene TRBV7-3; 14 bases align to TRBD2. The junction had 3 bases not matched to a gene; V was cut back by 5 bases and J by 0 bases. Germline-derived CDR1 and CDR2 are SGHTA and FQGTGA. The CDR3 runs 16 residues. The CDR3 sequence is CASSPGLAGGSYEQYF. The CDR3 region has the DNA TGTGCCAGCAGCCCAGGACTAGCGGGGGGCTCCTACGAGCAGTACTTC.

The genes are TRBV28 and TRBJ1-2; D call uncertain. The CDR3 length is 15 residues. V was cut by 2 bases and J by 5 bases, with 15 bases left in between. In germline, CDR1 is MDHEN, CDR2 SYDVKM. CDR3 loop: CASSLPGGIGYGYTF. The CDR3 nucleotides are TGTGCCAGCAGTTTACCGGGAGGGATTGGGTATGGCTACACCTTC.

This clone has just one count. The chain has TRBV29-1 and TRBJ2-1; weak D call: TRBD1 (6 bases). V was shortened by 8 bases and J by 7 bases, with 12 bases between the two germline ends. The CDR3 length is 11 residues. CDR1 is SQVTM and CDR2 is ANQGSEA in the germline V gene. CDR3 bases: TGCAGCCCCCATAGGGGGAATGAGCAGTTCTTC. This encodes CSPHRGNEQFF.

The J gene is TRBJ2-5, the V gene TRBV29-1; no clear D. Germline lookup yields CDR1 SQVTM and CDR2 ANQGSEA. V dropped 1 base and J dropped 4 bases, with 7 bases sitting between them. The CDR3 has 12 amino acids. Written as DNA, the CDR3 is TGCAGCGTTGAAGTCAGGTTAGAGACCCAGTACTTC. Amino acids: CSVEVRLETQYF.

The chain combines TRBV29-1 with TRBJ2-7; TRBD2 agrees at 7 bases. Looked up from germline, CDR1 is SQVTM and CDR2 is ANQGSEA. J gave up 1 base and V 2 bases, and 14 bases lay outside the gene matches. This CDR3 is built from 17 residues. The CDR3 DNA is TGCAGCGTTGAAAGTCCGAAGCGGGACGGGGTGTCCTACGAGCAGTACTTC. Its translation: CSVESPKRDGVSYEQYF.